This T cell receptor beta chain was captured in a study of blood T cell repertoires in COVID-19. Profiling relied on immunoSEQ multiplex PCR, and the TCRdb table lists in-frame clones only, not all of them. The sample consists of some 160,000 clones, 70% to 90% of them appearing once. The V gene's germline CDR1 is MGHDK and CDR2 SYGVNS. The CDR3 consists of 14 residues. Trimming left V 1 base short and J 7 bases short, with 10 bases between. Participants, 18 to 89 years old, spanned fewer than 30 US areas. Assignment of participants to cohorts was predicated upon participant-reported clinical history. Symptom resolution, clearance, or two negative PCRs marked the recovered donors of Cohort 3.

This receptor was identified in a woman in her forties who had recovered from COVID-19. The J gene is TRBJ2-2, the V gene TRBV25-1, with D maybe TRBD2 (6 bases). Sequencing input: PBMCs or T cells enriched from blood (not recorded which). CDR3 loop: CASSESNGGGELFF. The DNA for the CDR3 is TGTGCCAGCAGTGAATCAAACGGGGGCGGGGAGCTGTTTTTT. The full variable domain, in which reference TRBV25-1 and TRBJ2-2 provide the parts outside the CDR3, is EADIYQTPRYLVIGTGKKITLECSQTMGHDKMYWYQQDPGMELHLIHYSYGVNSTEKGDLSSESTVSRIRTEHFPLTLESARPSHTSQYLCASSESNGGGELFFGEGSRLTVL.